The present T cell receptor beta chain was sequenced within a study of regulatory T cells in long-lasting Graves disease. The sample holds many counts of this clonotype. Its specificity is not known. Stated time point: newly diagnosed GD, antithyroid drugs for less than 3 months. Extracted PBMC RNA gave rise to the TCR library. One endocrinology department in Xi'an, China, was where patients came from. With EDTA tubes as the receptacles, about 9.2 milliliters of peripheral blood were drawn. Study-wide results and limits: Newly diagnosed disease favored TRBV20-1 and TRBJ2-1 over persistent disease.

The authors built TCR beta libraries using iRepertoire HTBI primers and Arm-PCR of CDR3 regions. TCRdb called the multiplex PCR reads again in MiXCR, with one record for every CDR3 protein. The sample yields 350,000 to 550,000 distinct CDR3 sequences, approximately 14% seen once. The CDR3 has 18 residues. The germline V gene encodes CDR1 SGHTA and CDR2 FQGNSA. The J segment lost 1 base and the V segment lost 5 bases, leaving 5 bases of the junction unmatched. The same sample was also used in a study of T cells in Graves' hyperthyroidism and ophthalmopathy. That work contributes: In the first-round RT-PCR of the TCR CDR3, the HTBI primer set was used.

The input for sequencing was peripheral blood mononuclear cells (PBMCs), taken at new diagnosis, from a patient treated with antithyroid drugs. This clonotype originated in a woman between 45 and 60 years old with Graves disease. J is TRBJ2-1 and V is TRBV7-2; 16 bases are shared with TRBD2. CDR3 DNA: TGTGCCAGCAGCCGGGGACTAGCGGGAGGGCCTTCCTACAATGAGCAGTTCTTC. Its translation is CASSRGLAGGPSYNEQFF.